These 3 T cell receptor beta chains were all obtained from the same sample, sequenced in a study of blood T cells in healthy people across ages. A second PCR of roughly 7 to 11 cycles used a sample-barcoded 5' primer and a J-beta primer mix. TCRdb passed the 5' RACE reads through MiXCR, listing each CDR3 protein once. The sample includes fewer than 2,000,000 distinct CDR3 sequences, about 32% of them seen just once. The sample was blood. All receptors derive from a woman in her thirties in good health.

This clonotype occurred once. One base away lies a much larger clone, so this may be a sequencing read error. The chain joins TRBV7-2 to TRBJ2-3; D call uncertain. Germline CDR1 is SGHTA and CDR2 is FQGNSA. The CDR3 is 11 residues long. This chain's CDR3 is CASRRTDTQCF. CDR3 nucleotide sequence: TGTGCCAGCAGACGCACAGATACGCAGTGTTTT.

The rearrangement joins TRBV4-2 to TRBJ2-5; 14 positions agree with TRBD2. V shed 0 bases, J shed 3 bases, and the junction held 12 bases outside the gene matches. The CDR3 runs 20 residues. Germline V lookup: CDR1 LGHNA, CDR2 YNFKEQ. The CDR3 bases are TGTGCCAGCAGCCAAGATCATCGGACTAGCGGGAGGAGTAGAGAAGAGACCCAGTACTTC. It specifies CASSQDHRTSGRSREETQYF.

The chain has TRBV7-4 and TRBJ2-2; D is perhaps TRBD1 (5 bases). V was clipped by 7 bases and J by 6 bases, with 12 bases between them. The CDR3 runs 13 residues. Germline V gene data show CDR1 as SGHVT and CDR2 as SQSDAQ. The CDR3 nucleotides read TGTGCCAGCACTTCTACAGGAGCCGGGGAGCTGTTTTTT. It yields the protein CASTSTGAGELFF.